This T cell receptor (beta chain) derives from a study of siplizumab effects on memory and regulatory T cells. V lost 1 base, J lost 0 bases, and 7 bases lay in between. Germline-derived CDR1 and CDR2 are LGHNA and YNFKEQ. The CDR3 contains 15 residues. Produced via immunoSEQ multiplex PCR; TCRdb's table is partial and in-frame only. Among about 72,000 clones listed, under 95% were seen once. Sequenced input: CD8+ T cells sorted from blood. This clonotype was obtained from a human donor in good health. The J gene is TRBJ1-5, the V gene TRBV4-2, with D hard to call. CDR3 DNA: TGTGCCAGCAGCCAAGTCAGAGGTAGCAATCAGCCCCAGCATTTT. Encoded protein: CASSQVRGSNQPQHF.